This TCR beta chain was documented in a study of T cell repertoires in cytomegalovirus infection. At the level of the study: From public TCR beta signatures came an indication of both CMV infection and matching HLA type.

Between the trimmed V and J ends, which lost 4 bases and 1 base, there was a span of 16 bases. CDR3 length: 16 residues. Germline V gene data show CDR1 as LGHNA and CDR2 as YNFKEQ. For this clonotype: Its antigen is unknown.

In TCRdb, the reads were re-called with MiXCR into one record per CDR3 protein. The table records about 740,000 distinct CDR3 sequences, approximately 34% of them present only once. Whole-study findings and limits: The ex vivo response was dominated by HLA-C-restricted CMV-specific TCR beta clonotypes. The study identified carriers of CMV plus the relevant HLA from cumulative public TCR beta family frequency.

This chain uses TRBV4-2 with TRBJ1-1; no reliable D call. The sequencing sample was made of PBMCs. The clonotype comes from a human donor in good health (CMV status not recorded). Some clones in this sample may be carry-over from other donors' samples. This chain's CDR3 is CASSRSWSLKNTEAFF. The CDR3 nucleotides are TGTGCCAGCAGCCGTTCATGGTCTTTAAAGAACACTGAAGCTTTCTTT.